This T cell receptor beta chain was captured in a study of blood T cell repertoires in COVID-19. Study overall: In each case, the material was cDNA or gDNA derived from T cells, B-cell-depleted T cells, or PBMCs.

Original processing methods: Counts of nucleated cells, estimated from reference gene primer amplification, were obtained. Measured with immunoSEQ multiplex PCR; TCRdb has only the in-frame clones, and not every one. From that table come the V and J calls and clone size; the DNA was used to work out D and trimming. Here the sample spans 200,000 to 300,000 clones, more than 75% being singletons. The CDR3 has 16 residues. Germline CDR1 and CDR2: SGHTA and FQGTGA. V dropped 5 bases and J dropped 8; count of bases not matched to a gene: 15. V usage is TRBV7-3 and J usage is TRBJ2-1; 7 bases line up with TRBD2. The clonotype comes from a woman between 50 and 59 years old with acute or convalescent COVID-19. Material: peripheral blood. The CDR3 nucleotides read TGTGCCAGCAGCCGTCTTGCTAGCGGCAGTGATGATGAGCAGTTCTTC. It translates to CASSRLASGSDDEQFF.